The 30 T cell receptor beta chains reported below all come from one sample, sequenced in a study of identical twins. Using its own MiXCR run on the 5' RACE reads, TCRdb lists one record per CDR3 protein. The sample lists 450,000 to 500,000 distinct CDR3 sequences, more than 13% occurring once. These records were also assigned to another study, of yellow fever vaccine responses in identical twins.

The sequenced sample was CD4+ T cells sorted from blood. The receptors were gathered from a woman between 18 and 30 years old in good health.

The V call is TRBV7-2, the J call TRBJ2-3; D possibly corresponds to TRBD2 (5 bases). The germline V gene encodes CDR1 SGHTA and CDR2 FQGNSA. The CDR3 totals 14 residues. The V end lost 2 bases, the J end lost 1 base, and 7 bases lay between the germline ends. The CDR3 reads CASSLWRGTDTQYF. Written as DNA, the CDR3 is TGTGCCAGCAGCTTATGGCGGGGCACAGATACGCAGTATTTT.

This clonotype was counted a few times. This sequence joins TRBV28 and TRBJ1-1; TRBD1 is a possible D gene (6 bases). Trimming cost V 3 bases and J 8 bases, with 22 bases left between them. Per the germline V gene, CDR1 is MDHEN and CDR2 is SYDVKM. This CDR3 spans 16 amino acids. The chain's CDR3 is CASSFWIRDIKREAFF. The CDR3 DNA reads as TGTGCCAGCAGTTTTTGGATACGGGACATCAAAAGGGAAGCTTTCTTT.

In this sample, this clonotype turned up a few times. The chain links TRBV18 to TRBJ1-1, with 10 nucleotides matching TRBD1. V trimming: 3 bases; J trimming: 11 bases; junction bases outside the gene matches: 3. There are 12 residues in the CDR3. Germline V lookup: CDR1 KGHSH, CDR2 LQKENI. The CDR3 DNA follows: TGTGCCAGCTCACCGGGGACAGGGGATGCTTTCTTT. This codes for CASSPGTGDAFF.

The chain uses TRBV11-1 and TRBJ2-3, with 8 bases aligning to TRBD2. J gave up 2 bases and V 5 bases, and 24 bases lay outside the gene matches. Germline V gives CDR1 SGHAT, CDR2 FQDESV (reference sequence). The CDR3 totals 21 residues. The CDR3 region is CASSNTVKLGRSGSITDTQYF. CDR3 in DNA: TGTGCCAGCAGCAATACTGTCAAGCTGGGACGGAGCGGGAGCATCACAGATACGCAGTATTTT. The full variable domain, completed using reference TRBV11-1 and TRBJ2-3, is EAEVAQSPRYKITEKSQAVAFWCDPISGHATLYWYRQILGQGPELLVQFQDESVVDDSQLPKDRFSAERLKGVDSTLKIQPAELGDSAMYLCASSNTVKLGRSGSITDTQYFGPGTRLTVL.

This clonotype was seen a few times. This sequence joins TRBV3-1 and TRBJ2-5, with 7 nucleotides matching TRBD1. Germline CDR1 and CDR2: LGHDT and YNNKEL (reference sequence). The V segment lost 2 bases and the J segment 1 base; nucleotides outside the gene matches: 7. CDR3 size: 16 residues. CDR3 protein: CASSQITTGSQETQYF. The DNA for the CDR3 is TGTGCCAGCAGCCAAATCACGACAGGGAGCCAAGAGACCCAGTACTTC.

The chain links TRBV10-3 to TRBJ2-1, with TRBD2 matching over 7 bases. The germline V gene has CDR1 ENHRY and CDR2 SYGVKD. The CDR3 has 15 residues. Trimming at V came to 2 bases and at J to 8 bases, leaving 9 bases not matched to a gene. The CDR3 nucleotides are TGTGCCATCAGTGAGCGGCGGGGCGCGGGGGATGAGCAGTTCTTC. As protein: CAISERRGAGDEQFF.

This chain links TRBV6-5 with TRBJ1-1, with 8 bases fitting TRBD1. CDR3 size: 13 residues. Germline V gene sequence: CDR1 MNHEY, CDR2 SVGAGI. The V segment lost 4 bases and the J segment 4 bases; nucleotides outside the gene matches: 2. CDR3 in amino acids: CASSFQGATEAFF. DNA of the CDR3: TGTGCCAGCAGTTTCCAGGGGGCCACTGAAGCTTTCTTT.

The chain carries TRBV4-1 and TRBJ2-5; 10 bases are shared with TRBD2. Trimming at V came to 2 bases and at J to 1 base, leaving 4 bases not matched to a gene. Germline CDR1 and CDR2: MGHRA and YSYEKL. This CDR3 is 16 amino acids long. The CDR3 sequence is CASSQLAGGTQETQYF. CDR3 DNA sequence: TGCGCCAGCAGCCAATTAGCGGGAGGCACCCAAGAGACCCAGTACTTC.

This clonotype was seen at least ten times. The chain has TRBV2 and TRBJ2-7; D perhaps matches TRBD1 (6 bases). The CDR3 runs to 14 residues. Deletions cut 6 bases from V and 0 bases from J, with 12 bases between. The germline CDR1 and CDR2 sequences are SNHLY and FYNNEI. Here the CDR3 DNA reads TGTGCCAGCAGGACAACAGGGAGCTCCTACGAGCAGTACTTC. This codes for CASRTTGSSYEQYF.

This clonotype came up a few times. The rearrangement uses TRBV6-1 and TRBJ2-2; 12 positions agree with TRBD1. The V and J ends lost 8 bases and 7 bases, in that order; junction bases with no gene match: 5. The germline gives CDR1 MNHNS, CDR2 SASEGT. The CDR3 contains 14 residues. CDR3 amino acids: CASRDRGHIGELFF. The CDR3 DNA sequence: TGTGCCAGCCGGGACAGGGGGCATATCGGGGAGCTGTTTTTT.

This clonotype was seen a few times. The CDR3 bases are TGTGCCAGCTCACCCCTTGAAATGAAGCGGCACGGTGAAAAACTGTTTTTT. The encoded protein is CASSPLEMKRHGEKLFF. This chain links TRBV18 with TRBJ1-4; no firm D call. The CDR3 has 17 residues. Germline V CDR1 and CDR2: KGHSH, LQKENI. Trimming pared 3 bases from V and 7 bases from J, leaving 21 bases between.

This clonotype appeared many times. This chain connects TRBV5-1 to TRBJ1-1; D is unclear. Trimming shortened V by 4 bases and J by 0 bases, and 10 bases separated the two germline ends. Germline V CDR1 and CDR2: SGHRS, YFSETQ. The CDR3 has 14 residues. DNA for the CDR3: TGCGCCAGCAGCGAGACCCCTATGAACACTGAAGCTTTCTTT. Its protein is CASSETPMNTEAFF.

This clonotype has more than one count but fewer than ten. The chain carries TRBV29-1 and TRBJ1-1; no clear D gene. Trimming pared 6 bases from V and 1 base from J, leaving 15 bases between. Germline values: CDR1 SQVTM, CDR2 ANQGSEA. This CDR3 comprises 14 residues. CDR3 sequence (DNA): TGCAGCGTCCGTGCGGGCTCCGGGAACACTGAAGCTTTCTTT. This codes for CSVRAGSGNTEAFF.

The chain has TRBV11-2 and TRBJ2-5; the match to TRBD2 covers 11 bases. Germline CDR1 SGHAT, CDR2 FQNNGV. CDR3 length equals 16 residues. Losses at the gene ends were 7 bases for V and 0 bases for J; bases not matched to a gene: 7. CDR3 protein: CASTSGTSGNQETQYF. CDR3 nucleotides: TGTGCCAGCACCTCAGGGACTAGCGGAAACCAAGAGACCCAGTACTTC.

V usage is TRBV27 and J usage is TRBJ2-3, with TRBD2 identical over 9 bases. CDR1 is MNHEY and CDR2 is SMNVEV in the germline V gene (reference sequence). This CDR3 is built from 16 residues. The junction had 8 bases not matched to a gene; V was cut back by 6 bases and J by 1 base. CDR3 region: CASRTSGPSRTDTQYF. CDR3 in DNA: TGTGCCAGCAGAACTAGCGGGCCATCGCGCACAGATACGCAGTATTTT.

This clonotype occurred a few times. The rearrangement links TRBV6-1 to TRBJ1-1; D call uncertain. The CDR3 covers 12 residues. The V end lost 6 bases, the J end lost 6 bases, and 11 bases lay between the germline ends. Germline-derived CDR1 and CDR2 are MNHNS and SASEGT. This CDR3 is CASSEISAEAFF. CDR3 coding DNA: TGTGCCAGCAGCGAAATAAGTGCTGAAGCTTTCTTT.

This clonotype occurred a few times. V gene TRBV18 combines with J gene TRBJ2-7; the match to TRBD1 covers 8 bases. Germline V CDR1 and CDR2: KGHSH, LQKENI. This CDR3 is 15 amino acids long. V lost 4 bases, J lost 4 bases, and 9 bases stayed unmatched. DNA of the CDR3: TGTGCCAGCTCACTCTCTTCAGGGGGCTGGTACGAGCAGTACTTC. Translating gives CASSLSSGGWYEQYF. The entire variable domain, with the rest obtained from reference TRBV18 and TRBJ2-7, is as follows: NAGVMQNPRHLVRRRGQEARLRCSPMKGHSHVYWYRQLPEEGLKFMVYLQKENIIDESGMPKERFSAEFPKEGPSILRIQQVVRGDSAAYFCASSLSSGGWYEQYFGPGTRLTVT.

V gene TRBV25-1 combines with J gene TRBJ2-3, with TRBD2 matching 16 bases. Germline lookup yields CDR1 MGHDK and CDR2 SYGVNS. The V gene end was trimmed by 5 bases and the J gene end by 2 bases; junction bases not matched to a gene: 19. The length of the CDR3 is 22 residues. CDR3 in amino acids: CASSPLTDRKGTSGRDTDTQYF. CDR3 DNA sequence: TGTGCCAGCAGTCCATTAACGGACCGTAAAGGGACTAGCGGGAGGGACACAGATACGCAGTATTTT.

This clonotype was picked up a small number of times. The chain couples TRBV27 to TRBJ2-2, with D perhaps assigned TRBD1 or TRBD2 (6 bases each). The V gene's germline CDR1 is MNHEY and CDR2 SMNVEV (reference sequence). The CDR3 covers 15 residues. Trimming stripped 6 bases from V and 6 bases from J, with 17 bases between. Here the CDR3 reads CASRGGGSTAGELFF. The DNA for the CDR3 is TGTGCCAGCAGAGGAGGGGGGAGTACGGCCGGGGAGCTGTTTTTT.

The rearrangement links TRBV28 to TRBJ2-7, with 10 bases lining up with TRBD2. J gave up 2 bases and V 10 bases, and 5 bases lay outside the gene matches. Germline V gene sequence: CDR1 MDHEN, CDR2 SYDVKM. CDR3 length: 13 residues. CDR3: CATRTSGPYEQYF. DNA of the CDR3: TGTGCCACCCGGACTAGCGGCCCCTACGAGCAGTACTTC.

This clonotype was observed a handful of times. This chain uses TRBV12-3 or TRBV12-4 with TRBJ2-3; 7 nucleotides line up with TRBD2. This CDR3 contains 15 residues. J was trimmed by 2 bases and V by 3 bases; bases with no gene match: 5. This CDR3 reads CASSFGGGPTDTQYF. For the CDR3, the DNA is TGTGCCAGCAGTTTCGGGGGAGGGCCCACAGATACGCAGTATTTT.

This chain uses TRBV3-1 with TRBJ1-1; D unclear. The CDR3 contains 14 residues. Germline CDR1 is LGHDT and CDR2 is YNNKEL (reference sequence). Trimming took off 3 bases at V and 1 base at J, with 9 bases between the two ends. The CDR3 bases are TGTGCCAGCAGCCACCCCCAAAGGAACACTGAAGCTTTCTTT. Its protein is CASSHPQRNTEAFF.

The chain combines TRBV18 with TRBJ1-5; the D is unclear. V was trimmed by 3 bases and J by 7 bases, leaving 7 bases between them. Germline CDR1 KGHSH, CDR2 LQKENI. This CDR3 is built from 12 residues. DNA of the CDR3: TGTGCCAGCTCACCGGGTTTGCAGCCCCAGCATTTT. It is translated as CASSPGLQPQHF.

As for this clonotype: A much bigger clone sits one base away, suggesting this may be a read error. The genes are TRBV24-1 and TRBJ2-1; 8 positions match TRBD1. The CDR3 extends over 16 amino acids. CDR1 is KGHDR, CDR2 SFDVKD, per germline. This CDR3 is CATSDPQGASYHEQFF. CDR3 bases: TGTGCCACCAGTGACCCTCAGGGGGCTTCCTACCATGAGCAGTTCTTC.

This clonotype was counted a few times. This chain joins TRBV11-2 and TRBJ2-5, with D possibly TRBD2 on 5 matching bases. CDR1 SGHAT and CDR2 FQNNGV come from the germline V gene. This CDR3 region has 18 residues. V lost 5 bases and J 6 bases, leaving 28 bases between the germline ends. Here the CDR3 reads CASSPEGLRASLPQTQYF. The CDR3 DNA is TGTGCCAGCAGCCCTGAGGGTTTACGGGCTTCCCTCCCACAGACCCAGTACTTC. Based on the CDR3 plus reference TRBV11-2 and TRBJ2-5, the full variable domain is EAGVAQSPRYKIIEKRQSVAFWCNPISGHATLYWYQQILGQGPKLLIQFQNNGVVDDSQLPKDRFSAERLKGVDSTLKIQPAKLEDSAVYLCASSPEGLRASLPQTQYFGPGTRLLVL.

This clonotype was detected only once. V gene TRBV27 combines with J gene TRBJ2-5, with 14 bases lining up with TRBD2. J lost 5 bases, V lost 5 bases, and 19 bases had no gene match. This CDR3 region has 20 residues. Germline V gene data show CDR1 as MNHEY and CDR2 as SMNVEV (reference sequence). The chain's CDR3 is CASSPSPPGLAGAVSETQYF. The CDR3 DNA follows: TGTGCCAGCAGTCCCTCCCCTCCGGGACTAGCGGGGGCCGTCTCGGAGACCCAGTACTTC.

This clonotype was detected only once. CDR3 nucleotide sequence: TGTGCCACCAGTGCCCCCCGTTGGGGGGGGGACTCTGGGGCCAACGTCCTGACTTTC. Its protein product is CATSAPRWGGDSGANVLTF. The V call is TRBV24-1, the J call TRBJ2-6; 7 nucleotides match TRBD2. CDR3 length: 19 residues. J gave up 0 bases and V 5 bases, and 12 bases lay outside the gene matches. Looked up from germline, CDR1 is KGHDR and CDR2 is SFDVKD.

This clonotype was seen ten or more times. The chain employs TRBV20-1 and TRBJ1-1; 8 nucleotides agree with TRBD1. The CDR3 loop spans 17 amino acids. Germline V CDR1 and CDR2: DFQATT, SNEGSKA (reference sequence). The junction had 17 bases not matched to a gene; V was cut back by 6 bases and J by 2 bases. The DNA for the CDR3 is TGCAGTGCCCCGTCCCGGGGGCAGGGGGCGGTAAACACTGAAGCTTTCTTT. Translating it yields CSAPSRGQGAVNTEAFF.

This chain links TRBV6-6 with TRBJ1-3, with 7 bases that match TRBD1. V gave up 8 bases and J gave up 5 bases; unmatched junction bases: 12. CDR1 and CDR2 from the germline V gene are MNHNY and SVGAGI (reference sequence). CDR3 size: 15 residues. CDR3 region: CASGQELLSRNTIYF. The CDR3 DNA reads TGTGCCAGCGGACAGGAGTTACTTTCGCGAAACACCATATATTTT.

In this sample, this clonotype turned up many times. The gene calls are TRBV12-3 or TRBV12-4 and TRBJ1-2; D is ambiguous. With 7 bases removed from V and 5 bases from J, the gap between germline ends came to 14 bases. This CDR3 comprises 13 residues. CDR3 sequence reads: CASKLSGPYGYTF. In DNA, the CDR3 is TGTGCCAGCAAATTATCAGGACCATATGGCTACACCTTC.